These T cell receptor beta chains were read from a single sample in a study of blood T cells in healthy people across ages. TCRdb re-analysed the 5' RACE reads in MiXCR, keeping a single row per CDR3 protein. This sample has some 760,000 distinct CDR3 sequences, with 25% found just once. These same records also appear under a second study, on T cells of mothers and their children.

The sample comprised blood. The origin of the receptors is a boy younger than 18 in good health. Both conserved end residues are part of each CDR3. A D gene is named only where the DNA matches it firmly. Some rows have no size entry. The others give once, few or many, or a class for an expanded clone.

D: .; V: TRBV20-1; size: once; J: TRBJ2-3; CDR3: CSARNTGADTQYF; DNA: TGCAGTGCTCGGAATACTGGCGCAGATACGCAGTATTTT
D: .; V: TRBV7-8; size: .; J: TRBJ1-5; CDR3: CASSREKGGGNQPQHF; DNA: TGTGCCAGCAGCCGAGAGAAGGGTGGTGGCAATCAGCCCCAGCATTTT
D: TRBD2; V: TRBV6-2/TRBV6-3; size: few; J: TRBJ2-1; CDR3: CASTGLAGVPRSYNEQFF; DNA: TGTGCCAGCACGGGGCTAGCGGGGGTGCCCCGCTCCTACAATGAGCAGTTCTTC
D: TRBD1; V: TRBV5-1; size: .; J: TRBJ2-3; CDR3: CASSGSGQGFPDTQYF; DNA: TGCGCCAGCAGCGGCTCGGGACAGGGGTTCCCAGATACGCAGTATTTT
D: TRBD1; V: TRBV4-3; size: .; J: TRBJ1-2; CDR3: CASSPLRQGYGYTF; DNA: TGCGCCAGCAGCCCCCTCAGACAGGGCTATGGCTACACCTTC
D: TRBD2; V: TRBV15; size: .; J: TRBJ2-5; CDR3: CATSRVAGGPQETQYF; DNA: TGTGCCACCAGCAGAGTAGCGGGGGGCCCCCAAGAGACCCAGTACTTC
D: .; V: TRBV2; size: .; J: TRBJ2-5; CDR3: CASMKEETQYF; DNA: TGTGCCAGCATGAAGGAAGAGACCCAGTACTTC
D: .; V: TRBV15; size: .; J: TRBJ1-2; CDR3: CATSLQRGPYGYTF; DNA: TGTGCCACCAGCCTACAAAGAGGGCCCTATGGCTACACCTTC
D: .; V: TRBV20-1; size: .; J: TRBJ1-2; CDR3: CSARSGSLGYTF; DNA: TGCAGTGCTAGATCGGGGAGTCTTGGCTACACCTTC
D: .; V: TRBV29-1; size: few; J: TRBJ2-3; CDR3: CSVVKTGFITDTQYF; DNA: TGCAGCGTTGTGAAAACGGGGTTTATCACAGATACGCAGTATTTT
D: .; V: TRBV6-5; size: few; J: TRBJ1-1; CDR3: CASYPGMNTEAFF; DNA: TGTGCCAGCTATCCGGGGATGAACACTGAAGCTTTCTTT
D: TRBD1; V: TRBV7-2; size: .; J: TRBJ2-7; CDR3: CASSQIDRGPAYEQYF; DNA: TGTGCCAGCAGCCAGATTGACAGGGGGCCTGCCTACGAGCAGTACTTC
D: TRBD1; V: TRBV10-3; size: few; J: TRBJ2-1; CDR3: CAISDPGQGYNEQFF; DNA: TGTGCCATCAGTGACCCGGGACAGGGGTACAATGAGCAGTTCTTC
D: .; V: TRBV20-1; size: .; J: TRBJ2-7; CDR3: CSARSSVSGNGEQYF; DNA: TGCAGTGCTAGATCCTCCGTTTCAGGGAATGGCGAGCAGTACTTC
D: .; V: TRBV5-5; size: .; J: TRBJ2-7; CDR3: CASSLGPKAYEQYF; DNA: TGTGCCAGCAGCTTAGGGCCGAAAGCCTACGAGCAGTACTTC
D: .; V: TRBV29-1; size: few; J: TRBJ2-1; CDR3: CSVEEGPYNEQFF; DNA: TGCAGCGTTGAAGAAGGACCTTACAATGAGCAGTTCTTC
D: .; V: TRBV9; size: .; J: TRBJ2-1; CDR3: CAGSVAPDSSYNEQFF; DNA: TGTGCCGGCAGCGTAGCCCCGGACTCCTCCTACAATGAGCAGTTCTTC
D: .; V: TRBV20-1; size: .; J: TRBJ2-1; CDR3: CSVRRLEVGSEQFF; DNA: TGCAGTGTTCGCCGACTAGAAGTAGGGAGTGAGCAGTTCTTC
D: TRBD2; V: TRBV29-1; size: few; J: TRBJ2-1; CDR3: CSVEGSGRVNNEQFF; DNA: TGCAGCGTTGAAGGTAGCGGGAGGGTGAACAATGAGCAGTTCTTC
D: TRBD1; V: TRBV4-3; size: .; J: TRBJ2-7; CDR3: CASSQGQGVVYEQYF; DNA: TGCGCCAGCAGCCAAGGGCAGGGGGTTGTCTACGAGCAGTACTTC
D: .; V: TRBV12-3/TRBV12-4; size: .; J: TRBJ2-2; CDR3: CASFGASTGELFF; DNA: TGTGCCAGCTTTGGGGCGAGCACCGGGGAGCTGTTTTTT
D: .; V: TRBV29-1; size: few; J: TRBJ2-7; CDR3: CSVPIGGRMGSYEQYF; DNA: TGCAGCGTTCCGATCGGTGGGAGGATGGGATCCTACGAGCAGTACTTC
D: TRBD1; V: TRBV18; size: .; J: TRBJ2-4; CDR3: CASSKGQGVRSIQYF; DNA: TGTGCCAGCTCTAAGGGACAGGGTGTAAGAAGCATTCAGTACTTC
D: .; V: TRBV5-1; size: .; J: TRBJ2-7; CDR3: CASSLETADYEQYF; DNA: TGCGCCAGCAGCTTGGAAACAGCGGACTACGAGCAGTACTTC
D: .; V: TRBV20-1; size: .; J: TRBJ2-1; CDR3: CSAALLQGRVWHEQFF; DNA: TGCAGTGCCGCCCTACTTCAGGGAAGAGTTTGGCATGAGCAGTTCTTC
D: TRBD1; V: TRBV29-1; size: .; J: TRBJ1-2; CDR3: CSVGVLDREVNYGYTF; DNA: TGCAGCGTTGGCGTTTTGGACAGGGAGGTTAACTATGGCTACACCTTC
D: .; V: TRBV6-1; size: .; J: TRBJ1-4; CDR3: CARKMGRNYATNEKLFF; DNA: TGTGCCAGGAAGATGGGACGGAACTATGCAACTAATGAAAAACTGTTTTTT
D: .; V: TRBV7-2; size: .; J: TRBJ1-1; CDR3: CASSLGRVLNTEAFF; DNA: TGTGCCAGCAGCTTAGGTAGGGTGTTGAACACTGAAGCTTTCTTT